One T cell receptor (beta chain) is described in this entry. This record comes from a study of shared T cell receptors in the human thymus. V lost 3 bases to trimming and J lost 7 bases; unmatched junction nucleotides: 11. The CDR3 covers 16 residues. Germline V gene data show CDR1 as MNHEY and CDR2 as SVGAGI. TCRdb's table, derived via immunoSEQ multiplex PCR, lists solely in-frame clones and lacks some. The sample consists of tens of thousands of clones, roughly 95% of them appearing once. The sequenced material came from thymocytes. V usage is TRBV6-5 and J usage is TRBJ2-1, with 8 bases aligning to TRBD1. The TCR was taken from a human donor. Here the CDR3 reads CASSYNFRTGLNEQFF. DNA for the CDR3: TGTGCCAGCAGTTATAATTTTCGGACAGGGCTAAATGAGCAGTTCTTC.